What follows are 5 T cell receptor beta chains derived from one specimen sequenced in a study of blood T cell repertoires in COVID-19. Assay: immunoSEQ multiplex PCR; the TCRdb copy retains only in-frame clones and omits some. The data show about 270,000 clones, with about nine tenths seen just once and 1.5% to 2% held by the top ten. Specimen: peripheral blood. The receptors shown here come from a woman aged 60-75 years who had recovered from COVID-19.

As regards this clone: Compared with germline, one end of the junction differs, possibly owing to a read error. DNA for the CDR3: TGTGCCAGCAGTTCGGGGACAGTTAATGAAGGTTTCTTT. Its translation is CASSSGTVNEGFF. The V gene is TRBV12-3 or TRBV12-4, the J gene TRBJ1-1; 7 bases align to TRBD1. There are 13 residues in the CDR3.

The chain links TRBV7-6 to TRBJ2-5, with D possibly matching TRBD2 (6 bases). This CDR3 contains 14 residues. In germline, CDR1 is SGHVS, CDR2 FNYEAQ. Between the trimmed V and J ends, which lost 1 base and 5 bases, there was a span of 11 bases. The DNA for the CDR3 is TGTGCCAGCAGCTTAGTGGGCAGCGGGGAGACCCAGTACTTC. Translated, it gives CASSLVGSGETQYF.

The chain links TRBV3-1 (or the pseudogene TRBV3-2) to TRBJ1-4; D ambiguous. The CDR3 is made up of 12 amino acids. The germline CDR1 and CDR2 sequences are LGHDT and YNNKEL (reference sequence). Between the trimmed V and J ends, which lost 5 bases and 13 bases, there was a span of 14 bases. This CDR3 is CASSYQGGRLFF. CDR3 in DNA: TGTGCCAGCAGCTACCAAGGCGGGCGACTGTTTTTT.

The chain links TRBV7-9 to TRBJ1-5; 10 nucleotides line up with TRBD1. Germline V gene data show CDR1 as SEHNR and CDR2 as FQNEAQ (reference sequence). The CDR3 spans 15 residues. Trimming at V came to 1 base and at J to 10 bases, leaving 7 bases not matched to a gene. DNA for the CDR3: TGTGCCAGCAGCTTAGAGACAGGGGGCCATTCCCCCCAGCATTTT. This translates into CASSLETGGHSPQHF. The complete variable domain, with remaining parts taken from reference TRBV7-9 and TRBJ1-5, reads DTGVSQNPRHKITKRGQNVTFRCDPISEHNRLYWYRQTLGQGPEFLTYFQNEAQLEKSRLLSDRFSAERPKGSFSTLEIQRTEQGDSAMYLCASSLETGGHSPQHFGDGTRLSIL.

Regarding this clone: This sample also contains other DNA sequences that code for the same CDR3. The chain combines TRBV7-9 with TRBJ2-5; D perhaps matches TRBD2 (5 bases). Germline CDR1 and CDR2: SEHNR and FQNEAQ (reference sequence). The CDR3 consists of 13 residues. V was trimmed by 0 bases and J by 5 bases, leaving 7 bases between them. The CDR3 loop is CASSLAGGETQYF. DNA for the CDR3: TGTGCCAGCAGCTTAGCGGGCGGGGAGACCCAGTACTTC.